One sample yielded the 8 T cell receptor beta chains listed below, sequenced in a study of cytomegalovirus exposure and HLA in healthy donors. Primers included in the PCR were 60 Vbeta and 13 Jbeta primers. Sequenced by immunoSEQ multiplex PCR; TCRdb stores in-frame clones only, minus some. The sample shows over 100,000 clones, 76% of them seen only once. Sequencing input: PBMCs. Receptor source: a woman between 45 and 65 years old in good health and CMV-seropositive.

The chain recombines TRBV5-6 with TRBJ2-7; 9 bases fit TRBD1. Germline trimming cut 9 bases from V and 2 bases from J; bases unmatched to any gene: 3. Germline V CDR1 and CDR2: SGHDT, YYEEEE. The CDR3 covers 12 residues. The CDR3 spells CATGTGTYEQYF. The CDR3 region has the DNA TGTGCCACTGGGACAGGGACCTACGAGCAGTACTTC.

The chain recombines TRBV19 with TRBJ1-2; 7 bases line up with TRBD1. Germline V gives CDR1 LNHDA, CDR2 SQIVND (reference sequence). With V trimmed by 5 bases and J by 4 bases, 10 bases remained unmatched. The CDR3 consists of 15 residues. The CDR3: CASSSRQGGVYGYTF. DNA for the CDR3: TGTGCCAGTAGTTCCAGACAGGGCGGTGTCTATGGCTACACCTTC.

The chain recombines TRBV5-4 with TRBJ2-7; D uncertain. V was cut by 0 bases and J by 0 bases, with 7 bases left in between. The CDR3 loop spans 14 amino acids. CDR1 is SGHNT, CDR2 YYREEE, per germline (reference sequence). The CDR3 DNA reads as TGTGCCAGCAGCTTGGGGGCCCCCTCCTACGAGCAGTACTTC. It yields the protein CASSLGAPSYEQYF.

The chain recombines TRBV18 with TRBJ1-6; D might be TRBD1 (6 bases). The CDR3 totals 14 residues. Germline CDR1 KGHSH, CDR2 LQKENI. The V and J ends lost 2 bases and 7 bases respectively, with 9 bases between them. DNA of the CDR3: TGTGCCAGCTCACCAGTAGGGGGAAATTCACCCCTCCACTTT. It yields the protein CASSPVGGNSPLHF.

The rearrangement uses TRBV6-5 and TRBJ1-6; 10 bases map to TRBD1. Germline V lookup: CDR1 MNHEY, CDR2 SVGAGI. The CDR3 is made up of 12 amino acids. V lost 10 bases and J lost 10; bases outside the gene matches: 4. The CDR3 bases are TGTGCCACCATGACAGGGGGCTCACCCCTCCACTTT. Its protein is CATMTGGSPLHF.

This chain connects TRBV27 to TRBJ2-4; unclear D gene. Germline lookup yields CDR1 MNHEY and CDR2 SMNVEV (reference sequence). The CDR3 extends over 18 amino acids. Trimming shortened V by 2 bases and J by 0 bases, and 17 bases separated the two germline ends. The CDR3 sequence: CASSLVGGAILAKNIQYF. Here the CDR3 DNA reads TGTGCCAGCAGTTTAGTTGGCGGAGCTATCCTAGCCAAAAACATTCAGTACTTC.

This chain joins TRBV7-8 and TRBJ1-2, with 9 bases aligning to TRBD1. The CDR3 consists of 16 residues. Germline lookup yields CDR1 SGHVS and CDR2 FQNEAQ. V dropped 1 base and J dropped 1; count of bases not matched to a gene: 4. The CDR3 nucleotides read TGTGCCAGCAGCTTAGGGACAGGGGTGCGTAACTATGGCTACACCTTC. Translation gives CASSLGTGVRNYGYTF.

The chain links TRBV2 to TRBJ1-5; D gene ambiguous. CDR1 SNHLY and CDR2 FYNNEI come from the germline V gene. The CDR3 is 15 amino acids. The V end was cut by 2 bases, the J end by 5 bases, with 13 bases between. The CDR3 here is CASSEHLPRDQPQHF. CDR3 coding DNA: TGTGCCAGCAGTGAACACCTCCCGAGAGATCAGCCCCAGCATTTT.